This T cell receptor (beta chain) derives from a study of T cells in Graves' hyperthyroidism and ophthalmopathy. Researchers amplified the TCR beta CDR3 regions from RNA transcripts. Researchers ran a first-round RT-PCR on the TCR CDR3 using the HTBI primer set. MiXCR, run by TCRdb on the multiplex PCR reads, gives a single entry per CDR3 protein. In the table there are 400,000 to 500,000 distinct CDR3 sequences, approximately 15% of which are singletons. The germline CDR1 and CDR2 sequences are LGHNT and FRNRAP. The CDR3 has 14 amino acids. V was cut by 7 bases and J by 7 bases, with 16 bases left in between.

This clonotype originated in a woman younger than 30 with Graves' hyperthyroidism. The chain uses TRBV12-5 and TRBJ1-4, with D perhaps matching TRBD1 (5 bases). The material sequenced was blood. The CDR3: CASALGAGREKLFF. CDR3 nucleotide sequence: TGTGCTAGTGCCTTAGGGGCCGGTCGTGAAAAACTGTTTTTT. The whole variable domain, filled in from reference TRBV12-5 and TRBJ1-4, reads DARVTQTPRHKVTEMGQEVTMRCQPILGHNTVFWYRQTMMQGLELLAYFRNRAPLDDSGMPKDRFSAEMPDATLATLKIQPSEPRDSAVYFCASALGAGREKLFFGSGTQLSVL.